This is a list of T cell receptor beta chains from one sample in a study of blood T cell repertoires in COVID-19. Some clones are missing from TCRdb's copy, which holds only in-frame ones; the method was immunoSEQ multiplex PCR. The repertoire has hundreds of thousands of clones, approximately 88% of them found once; the top ten carry roughly 12%. Material for sequencing was peripheral blood. The receptors were sampled from a woman aged 45-65 years with COVID-19, enrolled during active disease. The CDR3 runs from the conserved cysteine through the conserved F or W. A D gene is named only where the DNA matches it firmly. For some rows the clone size is stated as once, few or many, or as a class when expanded; others skip it.

J,size,D,V,CDR3,DNA
TRBJ2-1,-,-,TRBV11-3,CASSKDRGPYNEQFF,TGTGCCAGCAGTAAGGACCGCGGGCCCTACAATGAGCAGTTCTTC
TRBJ1-6,-,-,TRBV28,CASSWSGSYNSPLHF,TGTGCCAGCAGTTGGAGTGGCTCCTATAATTCACCCCTCCACTTT
TRBJ2-3,-,-,TRBV27,CASSLGQGLGDTQYF,TGTGCCAGCAGTTTGGGCCAGGGCCTTGGAGATACGCAGTATTTT
TRBJ2-6,-,-,TRBV18,CASSPRTFTSGANVLTF,TGTGCCAGCTCACCCCGGACTTTCACCTCTGGGGCCAACGTCCTGACTTTC
TRBJ2-4,-,TRBD1,TRBV19,CASSIGTGLGIQYF,TGTGCCAGTAGTATCGGGACAGGGTTGGGCATTCAGTACTTC
TRBJ1-3,-,-,TRBV2,CASSENGGVAGNTIYF,TGTGCCAGCAGTGAGAACGGGGGTGTCGCTGGAAACACCATATATTTT
TRBJ1-6,once,-,TRBV30,CAWSGLLSYNSPLHF,TGTGCCTGGTCGGGACTCCTCTCCTATAATTCACCCCTCCACTTT
TRBJ2-7,-,TRBD1,TRBV30,CAWMGDRPYEQYF,TGTGCCTGGATGGGGGACAGGCCCTACGAGCAGTACTTC
TRBJ1-2,once,-,TRBV5-4,CASSLGSPNYGYTF,TGTGCCAGCAGCTTGGGCAGTCCTAACTATGGCTACACCTTC
TRBJ1-5,-,-,TRBV19,CASNEQGRAGPNQPQHF,TGTGCCAGTAATGAGCAGGGCAGGGCAGGACCCAATCAGCCCCAGCATTTT
TRBJ2-1,-,TRBD2,TRBV5-1,CASSLRRGSYNEQFF,TGCGCCAGCAGCTTGCGGCGGGGGTCCTACAATGAGCAGTTCTTC